This section outlines one TCR beta chain sequence together with its context. Patients who had autoimmune disease history or got systemic immunosuppression were left out. Sampling times: baseline, cycle 4 day 1, cycle 7 day 1. The CDR3 loop spans 15 amino acids. Unmatched junction bases numbered 9, after V lost 5 bases and J lost 3 bases. Germline assignment: CDR1 SGHAT and CDR2 FQNNGV. These data are taken from a study of OX40 agonist ivuxolimab in advanced cancers. Study at large: Participants averaged approximately 65 years of age (range about 23 to 79) and were over 75% male.

The assay was immunoSEQ multiplex PCR, and TCRdb's table has in-frame clones only and misses some. The data show around 35,000 clones, approximately 84% seen once. The chain couples TRBV11-2 to TRBJ1-2, with 7 positions matching TRBD1. The sample here was CD4+ or CD8+ T cells sorted from blood, taken in a trial of the OX40 agonist ivuxolimab. The source of this sequence is an adult with an advanced solid tumor such as melanoma, head and neck, liver or kidney cancer. The CDR3 coding sequence is TGTGCCAGCAGCCCAGGGACAGTTCCGCACTATGGCTACACCTTC. It codes for CASSPGTVPHYGYTF.